Listed here are 18 T cell receptor beta chains from one sample, sequenced in a study of T cell responses to AZD1222 COVID-19 vaccine. Generated by immunoSEQ multiplex PCR, the TCRdb table keeps only in-frame clones and is missing some. The repertoire holds around 120,000 clones, 70% to 90% seen once, with around 6.2% in the top ten. This specimen was peripheral blood, taken on day 0 of AZD1222 vaccination. Source of these receptors: an adult in good health.

The V and J genes are TRBV5-4 and TRBJ2-5; D is uncertain. The CDR3 has 12 residues. Germline V lookup: CDR1 SGHNT, CDR2 YYREEE (reference sequence). V was trimmed by 4 bases and J by 0 bases, leaving 4 bases between them. In DNA, the CDR3 is TGTGCCAGCAGCCAACACCAAGAGACCCAGTACTTC. Amino acid sequence: CASSQHQETQYF.

The DNA of the CDR3 is TGTGCCAGCAGCTGGGGCGGGGGGCCCTCCTACGAGCAGTACTTC. Its protein product is CASSWGGGPSYEQYF. The V call is TRBV7-9, the J call TRBJ2-7, with 8 bases identical to TRBD2. The germline gives CDR1 SEHNR, CDR2 FQNEAQ (reference sequence). This CDR3 is 15 amino acids long. J was trimmed by 0 bases and V by 4 bases; bases with no gene match: 5.

The chain links TRBV19 to TRBJ1-5; 9 nucleotides line up with TRBD1. The CDR3 has 18 residues. The J segment lost 7 bases and the V segment lost 1 base, leaving 14 bases of the junction unmatched. Germline CDR1 LNHDA, CDR2 SQIVND (reference sequence). The CDR3 loop reads CASSIVPFRDRAFQPQHF. CDR3 nucleotides: TGTGCCAGTAGTATAGTACCGTTTCGGGACAGGGCTTTCCAGCCCCAGCATTTT.

The chain is built from TRBV5-1 and TRBJ2-2, with 8 bases aligning to TRBD1. The V and J ends lost 7 bases and 5 bases, in that order; junction bases with no gene match: 7. The length of the CDR3 is 14 residues. CDR1 and CDR2 (germline): SGHRS, YFSETQ. CDR3 coding DNA: TGCGCCAGCGAAGGGACAGGAAATACCGGGGAGCTGTTTTTT. It yields the protein CASEGTGNTGELFF.

This clone is a singleton in its sample. V is TRBV7-2 and J is TRBJ1-2, with no clear D. Germline CDR1 SGHTA, CDR2 FQGNSA. V was cut by 5 bases and J by 7 bases, with 17 bases left in between. The CDR3 extends over 14 amino acids. CDR3 coding DNA: TGTGCCAGCAGCCCACTAGATAGCGGTGGTGGCTACACCTTC. Translating gives CASSPLDSGGGYTF.

The chain employs TRBV27 and TRBJ2-5, with D maybe TRBD1 (5 bases). Looked up from germline, CDR1 is MNHEY and CDR2 is SMNVEV (reference sequence). This CDR3 comprises 13 residues. Deletions cut 7 bases from V and 5 bases from J, with 14 bases between. In DNA, the CDR3 is TGTGCCAGCAAAGGATGGGGCGAGGAGACCCAGTACTTC. This sequence encodes CASKGWGEETQYF.

This clone was detected once. The chain carries TRBV5-5 and TRBJ1-4, with D perhaps matching TRBD1 (5 bases). Germline V gene lookup returns CDR1 SGHKS and CDR2 YYEKEE (reference sequence). Deletions cut 4 bases from V and 5 bases from J, with 12 bases between. The CDR3 extends over 14 amino acids. CDR3: CASSLVQVNEKLFF. The CDR3 region has the DNA TGTGCCAGCAGCCTAGTACAGGTGAATGAAAAACTGTTTTTT.

This chain joins TRBV28 and TRBJ1-2, with D possibly matching TRBD1 (6 bases). Per germline, CDR1 MDHEN and CDR2 SYDVKM. CDR3 length: 15 amino acids. Trimming removed 8 bases at V and 3 bases at J, with 19 bases between. Written as DNA, the CDR3 is TGTGCCAGCCATGTGACAGGCCAGGGAGACTATGGCTACACCTTC. This sequence encodes CASHVTGQGDYGYTF.

The chain uses TRBV18 and TRBJ2-2; no reliable D call. V lost 0 bases and J lost 6, with 2 bases in between. This CDR3 comprises 12 residues. Germline CDR1 is KGHSH and CDR2 is LQKENI. CDR3 loop: CASSPPSGELFF. For the CDR3, the DNA is TGTGCCAGCTCACCACCTTCCGGGGAGCTGTTTTTT.

The V and J genes are TRBV4-2 and TRBJ1-4; tentative D call: TRBD1 (5 bases). This CDR3 spans 15 amino acids. Germline-derived CDR1 and CDR2 are LGHNA and YNFKEQ. V was pared by 1 base and J by 7 bases, with 13 bases between. CDR3 in amino acids: CASSQGDGGGEKLFF. The DNA of the CDR3 is TGTGCCAGCAGCCAAGGCGACGGTGGGGGTGAAAAACTGTTTTTT.

The sample holds a few counts of this clone. The V and J genes are TRBV19 and TRBJ1-5, with TRBD1 matching over 7 bases. Germline V CDR1 and CDR2: LNHDA, SQIVND (reference sequence). This CDR3 has 13 amino acids. The junction had 8 bases not matched to a gene; V was cut back by 8 bases and J by 7 bases. The CDR3: CASQQGLGQPQHF. The CDR3 coding sequence is TGTGCCAGTCAACAGGGGTTGGGGCAGCCCCAGCATTTT.

This clone was observed once. The V and J genes are TRBV18 and TRBJ2-7, with D perhaps TRBD1 or TRBD2 (5 bases each). The CDR3 has 16 amino acids. Germline CDR1 KGHSH, CDR2 LQKENI. Trimming pared 3 bases from V and 5 bases from J, leaving 20 bases between. This CDR3 reads CASSPGPGLVVNEQYF. CDR3 bases: TGTGCCAGCTCACCGGGGCCCGGACTGGTGGTGAACGAGCAGTACTTC.

This chain links TRBV25-1 with TRBJ1-6, with D uncertain. The CDR3 loop spans 14 amino acids. Trimming stripped 1 base from V and 6 bases from J, with 7 bases between. Germline lookup yields CDR1 MGHDK and CDR2 SYGVNS. CDR3 bases: TGTGCCAGCAGTGAATCACGGTCTAATTCACCCCTCCACTTT. Amino acids: CASSESRSNSPLHF. The full variable domain, with the rest looked up from reference TRBV25-1 and TRBJ1-6, is EADIYQTPRYLVIGTGKKITLECSQTMGHDKMYWYQQDPGMELHLIHYSYGVNSTEKGDLSSESTVSRIRTEHFPLTLESARPSHTSQYLCASSESRSNSPLHFGNGTRLTVT.

This sequence joins TRBV19 and TRBJ1-1; 7 positions agree with TRBD1. CDR3 length: 13 amino acids. Germline V CDR1 and CDR2: LNHDA, SQIVND (reference sequence). V was clipped by 6 bases and J by 3 bases; unmatched bases: 4. As DNA, the CDR3 is TGTGCCAGTAGGGACAGGTCCTACACTGAAGCTTTCTTT. It codes for CASRDRSYTEAFF.

The CDR3 bases are TGTGCCAGCAGTGAGGGACAGGGTGACCTGGAGACCCAGTACTTC. It encodes CASSEGQGDLETQYF. The chain carries TRBV6-1 and TRBJ2-5; 9 bases map to TRBD1. The CDR3 length is 15 residues. V gave up 3 bases and J gave up 5 bases; unmatched junction bases: 7. Germline CDR1 is MNHNS and CDR2 is SASEGT.

This chain joins TRBV7-6 and TRBJ1-4, with TRBD1 identical over 9 bases. The V gene's germline CDR1 is SGHVS and CDR2 FNYEAQ. V lost 4 bases, J lost 4 bases, and 10 bases stayed unmatched. The CDR3 length is 17 residues. This chain's CDR3 is CASSYRDRVGVNEKLFF. CDR3 DNA: TGTGCCAGCAGCTACCGGGACAGGGTCGGAGTTAATGAAAAACTGTTTTTT.

The chain couples TRBV15 to TRBJ2-7, with 7 bases lining up with TRBD2. Per the germline V gene, CDR1 is LNHNV and CDR2 is YYDKDF (reference sequence). CDR3 length equals 16 residues. The V and J ends lost 0 bases and 6 bases, in that order; junction bases with no gene match: 11. This CDR3 reads CATSRDLGTGGGEQYF. CDR3 bases: TGTGCCACCAGCAGAGATCTAGGCACGGGAGGTGGCGAGCAGTACTTC.

CDR3 nucleotides: TGTGCCAGCAGTGGCAGGTTGAATTCACCCCTCCACTTT. It encodes CASSGRLNSPLHF. This chain connects TRBV2 to TRBJ1-6, with no clear D. Germline V gene data show CDR1 as SNHLY and CDR2 as FYNNEI. Trimming took 4 bases from V and 7 from J, leaving 8 bases between them. The CDR3 has 13 amino acids. The variable domain in full, with the rest retrieved from reference TRBV2 and TRBJ1-6, is EPEVTQTPSHQVTQMGQEVILRCVPISNHLYFYWYRQILGQKVEFLVSFYNNEISEKSEIFDDQFSVERPDGSNFTLKIRSTKLEDSAMYFCASSGRLNSPLHFGNGTRLTVT.